This passage covers 32 T cell receptor beta chains from one sample sequenced in a study of shared clonotypes between healthy human individuals. Cells designated naive CD8 were CD45RO-negative and were positively selected for CCR7, with terminally differentiated effector memory CD45RA+ cells excluded. Assay: immunoSEQ multiplex PCR; the TCRdb copy retains only in-frame clones and omits some. The sample consists of approximately 2,000,000 clones, 90% to 95% of them appearing once. Sequencing was carried out using naive CD8+ T cells from PBMCs. These receptors all stem from a man younger than 35 in good health. Some clones in this sample may be carry-over from other donors' samples.

This clone has only one observation. The chain links TRBV7-9 to TRBJ2-7; 9 nucleotides agree with TRBD2. The junction had 3 bases not matched to a gene; V was cut back by 1 base and J by 2 bases. Per the germline V gene, CDR1 is SEHNR and CDR2 is FQNEAQ (reference sequence). The CDR3 totals 15 residues. The CDR3 loop is CASSLGLADPYEQYF. The CDR3 region has the DNA TGTGCCAGCAGCTTAGGACTAGCGGATCCCTACGAGCAGTACTTC.

The rearrangement joins TRBV19 to TRBJ1-1; possible D gene TRBD1, 5 bases. With 4 bases removed from V and 10 bases from J, the gap between germline ends came to 13 bases. The CDR3 extends over 12 amino acids. The germline CDR1 and CDR2 sequences are LNHDA and SQIVND (reference sequence). CDR3 amino acids: CASSTPPGGAFF. DNA for the CDR3: TGTGCCAGTAGTACCCCCCCCGGGGGAGCTTTCTTT.

The CDR3 DNA reads as TGTGCCAGCATCCCCCCAGGCGGGAGTGGAGACACAGATACGCAGTATTTT. Protein sequence: CASIPPGGSGDTDTQYF. This chain joins TRBV5-4 and TRBJ2-3, with 7 bases lining up with TRBD2. Trimming removed 6 bases from V and 2 bases from J; junction bases left unmatched: 15. Germline values: CDR1 SGHNT, CDR2 YYREEE (reference sequence). CDR3 length: 17 amino acids.

The chain is built from TRBV27 and TRBJ2-7, with 10 bases lining up with TRBD2. V lost 5 bases, J lost 2 bases, and 9 bases stayed unmatched. The CDR3 length is 16 residues. From germline, CDR1 is MNHEY and CDR2 SMNVEV (reference sequence). CDR3 region: CASSPRTSGSTYEQYF. The CDR3 region has the DNA TGTGCCAGCAGTCCCCGGACTAGCGGTTCGACCTACGAGCAGTACTTC.

The chain uses TRBV27 and TRBJ1-2, with 7 nucleotides matching TRBD1. The CDR3 spans 14 residues. V dropped 3 bases and J dropped 2; count of bases not matched to a gene: 3. Germline values: CDR1 MNHEY, CDR2 SMNVEV (reference sequence). This CDR3 is CASSFLGGNYGYTF. The CDR3 DNA reads TGTGCCAGCAGTTTTTTAGGGGGCAACTATGGCTACACCTTC.

The V and J genes are TRBV7-6 and TRBJ1-3, with 10 bases fitting TRBD1. The CDR3 totals 17 residues. In germline, CDR1 is SGHVS, CDR2 FNYEAQ. With 5 bases clipped from V and 3 bases from J, the junction kept 10 bases outside the gene matches. The CDR3 loop reads CASSPGTGDNFGNTIYF. The CDR3, as DNA: TGTGCCAGCAGCCCCGGGACAGGGGACAACTTTGGAAACACCATATATTTT.

The genes are TRBV18 and TRBJ2-7, with D perhaps TRBD2 (6 bases). Between the trimmed V and J ends, which lost 3 bases and 7 bases, there was a span of 13 bases. The CDR3 is 13 amino acids. Germline V gives CDR1 KGHSH, CDR2 LQKENI. The CDR3: CASSPLAFREQYF. The CDR3 region has the DNA TGTGCCAGCTCACCTCTAGCGTTTAGGGAGCAGTACTTC.

This sequence joins TRBV2 and TRBJ2-1; D remains unclear. Looked up from germline, CDR1 is SNHLY and CDR2 is FYNNEI. V dropped 3 bases and J dropped 5 bases, with 14 bases sitting between them. The CDR3 runs 15 residues. The CDR3 spells CASSDRGEAHNEQFF. CDR3 coding DNA: TGTGCCAGCAGTGATAGAGGCGAGGCCCACAATGAGCAGTTCTTC.

CDR3 residues: CAWMRGGSGDEQYF. For the CDR3, the DNA is TGTGCCTGGATGAGGGGCGGGAGTGGAGACGAGCAGTACTTC. J is TRBJ2-7 and V is TRBV30; TRBD2 agrees at 7 bases. Germline CDR1 and CDR2: GTSNPN and SVGIG (reference sequence). V lost 4 bases and J lost 5; bases outside the gene matches: 11. The CDR3 spans 14 residues.

The genes are TRBV11-2 and TRBJ2-2, with TRBD1 identical over 8 bases. Per germline, CDR1 SGHAT and CDR2 FQNNGV. The V gene end was trimmed by 4 bases and the J gene end by 7 bases; junction bases not matched to a gene: 8. The CDR3 has 15 residues. CDR3 DNA sequence: TGTGCCAGCAGCTCCCTGGACAGGGAAATCGGGGAGCTGTTTTTT. This gives the protein CASSSLDREIGELFF.

A remark on this clone: The identical CDR3 is also encoded by other nucleotide sequences in the sample. The chain has TRBV10-1 and TRBJ1-1; no definite D call. V lost 3 bases, J lost 7 bases, and 6 bases lay in between. This CDR3 is built from 11 residues. Germline CDR1 and CDR2: WNHNN and SYGVQD (reference sequence). CDR3 in amino acids: CASSDGFEAFF. CDR3 nucleotides: TGCGCCAGCAGTGATGGCTTTGAAGCTTTCTTT.

This chain links TRBV7-9 with TRBJ1-6; D is perhaps TRBD1 (5 bases). The CDR3 consists of 15 residues. V lost 4 bases, J lost 8 bases, and 15 bases lay in between. Germline V gives CDR1 SEHNR, CDR2 FQNEAQ (reference sequence). This chain's CDR3 is CASSSLRVLDSPLHF. In DNA, the CDR3 is TGTGCCAGCAGCTCCCTCAGGGTACTGGATTCACCCCTCCACTTT.

The chain has TRBV27 and TRBJ2-1, with 8 bases aligning to TRBD2. CDR1 and CDR2 from the germline V gene are MNHEY and SMNVEV (reference sequence). The CDR3 contains 16 residues. V trimming: 5 bases; J trimming: 2 bases; junction bases outside the gene matches: 8. CDR3 in DNA: TGTGCCAGCAGTCCGTCAGCGGGAGCAACCTACAATGAGCAGTTCTTC. Its protein is CASSPSAGATYNEQFF.

CDR3 in amino acids: CAGRLALNNEQFF. CDR3 bases: TGTGCCGGAAGACTAGCGCTCAACAATGAGCAGTTCTTC. The gene calls are TRBV10-3 and TRBJ2-1, with TRBD2 matching over 8 bases. V shed 11 bases and J 5 bases; nucleotides not matched to a gene: 8. This CDR3 is built from 13 residues. CDR1 is ENHRY, CDR2 SYGVKD, per germline.

This chain links TRBV27 with TRBJ2-4; either TRBD1 or TRBD2 may fit D (6 bases each). CDR1 is MNHEY, CDR2 SMNVEV, per germline (reference sequence). The V end was cut by 5 bases, the J end by 3 bases, with 23 bases between. The CDR3 sequence is 18 residues long. CDR3 nucleotides: TGTGCCAGCAGTCCCCGGGGGCAGGGTGGAGTCGACAAAAACATTCAGTACTTC. Translation gives CASSPRGQGGVDKNIQYF.

With regard to this clone: At the DNA level, this CDR3 is encoded by other sequences in the same sample as well. V and J are TRBV14 and TRBJ2-7; D is ambiguous. V lost 1 base, J lost 4 bases, and 5 bases lay in between. This CDR3 is built from 12 residues. Germline V gene sequence: CDR1 SGHDN, CDR2 FVKESK. The CDR3 coding sequence is TGTGCCAGCAGCCAAGTTGGATACGAGCAGTACTTC. Its protein product is CASSQVGYEQYF.

This clone was seen just once. The chain carries TRBV12-5 and TRBJ2-5; D tentatively fits TRBD1 or TRBD2 (5 bases each). V dropped 1 base and J dropped 5 bases, with 14 bases sitting between them. This CDR3 comprises 15 residues. CDR1 and CDR2 (germline): LGHNT, FRNRAP. The CDR3 DNA is TGTGCTAGTGGTTTGGACAGGCAGCTAGCCGAGACCCAGTACTTC. This codes for CASGLDRQLAETQYF.

V usage is TRBV5-1 and J usage is TRBJ2-4; 8 bases are shared with TRBD1. The CDR3 has 19 residues. Germline CDR1 and CDR2: SGHRS and YFSETQ. V lost 1 base, J lost 6 bases, and 18 bases stayed unmatched. The CDR3 is CASSLQARGPARVPNIQYF. The DNA of the CDR3 is TGCGCCAGCAGCTTGCAGGCCAGGGGGCCCGCCAGGGTCCCAAACATTCAGTACTTC.

V is TRBV28 and J is TRBJ2-7; D remains ambiguous. The CDR3 runs 14 residues. CDR1 and CDR2 (germline): MDHEN, SYDVKM. V lost 2 bases to trimming and J lost 3 bases, with 11 bases between them. The CDR3 sequence is CASSLGGIFYEQYF. As DNA, the CDR3 is TGTGCCAGCAGTTTAGGTGGCATTTTCTACGAGCAGTACTTC.

The chain carries TRBV29-1 and TRBJ1-2; D gene ambiguous. The germline CDR1 and CDR2 sequences are SQVTM and ANQGSEA. The CDR3 contains 9 residues. The DNA for the CDR3 is TGCACCTTCGGGTGGGGCTACACCTTC. Protein: CTFGWGYTF.

This chain joins TRBV19 and TRBJ2-1, with 12 positions matching TRBD2. Germline V CDR1 and CDR2: LNHDA, SQIVND (reference sequence). After removal of 5 bases from V and 9 bases from J, the junction contained 5 bases not matched to a gene. This CDR3 comprises 14 residues. The CDR3 region has the DNA TGTGCCAGTAGTGGACTAGCGGGAAGGAGTGAGCAGTTCTTC. Protein: CASSGLAGRSEQFF.

The V gene is TRBV9, the J gene TRBJ2-5, with 7 bases identical to TRBD1. The germline CDR1 and CDR2 sequences are SGDLS and YYNGEE. The CDR3 has 14 residues. Germline trimming cut 0 bases from V and 2 bases from J; bases unmatched to any gene: 1. CDR3 sequence: CASSVEGQQETQYF. The CDR3 region has the DNA TGTGCCAGCAGCGTAGAGGGACAGCAAGAGACCCAGTACTTC.

The chain employs TRBV19 and TRBJ2-7; TRBD2 matches 8 bases. The junction had 7 bases not matched to a gene; V was cut back by 1 base and J by 5 bases. This CDR3 spans 15 amino acids. Germline V lookup: CDR1 LNHDA, CDR2 SQIVND (reference sequence). The CDR3 sequence: CASSIGREVPHEQYF. CDR3 DNA: TGTGCCAGTAGTATAGGGCGGGAGGTTCCCCACGAGCAGTACTTC.

CDR3 bases: TGTGCCAGCAGCGTAGCGGGGGGCACCTTCAGCTACGAGCAGTACTTC. Its translation is CASSVAGGTFSYEQYF. This chain links TRBV9 with TRBJ2-7; D may be TRBD2 (7 bases). The germline V and J ends were trimmed by 0 bases and 3 bases, with 16 bases remaining between them. The CDR3 runs 16 residues. From germline, CDR1 is SGDLS and CDR2 YYNGEE. The complete variable domain, with remaining parts taken from reference TRBV9 and TRBJ2-7, reads DSGVTQTPKHLITATGQRVTLRCSPRSGDLSVYWYQQSLDQGLQFLIQYYNGEERAKGNILERFSAQQFPDLHSELNLSSLELGDSALYFCASSVAGGTFSYEQYFGPGTRLTVT.

The rearrangement joins TRBV27 to TRBJ2-7; D is unresolved. This CDR3 is 16 amino acids long. Germline V gene lookup returns CDR1 MNHEY and CDR2 SMNVEV (reference sequence). V was clipped by 7 bases and J by 2 bases, with 21 bases between them. This chain's CDR3 is CASKVGYGQNAYEQYF. Written as DNA, the CDR3 is TGTGCCAGCAAGGTTGGATACGGGCAGAATGCCTACGAGCAGTACTTC.

The chain is built from TRBV6-5 and TRBJ1-1; D is unclear. CDR3 size: 15 residues. Deletions cut 2 bases from V and 0 bases from J, with 10 bases between. Germline V gene lookup returns CDR1 MNHEY and CDR2 SVGAGI. DNA for the CDR3: TGTGCCAGCAGTTACAGTGGTTTCATGAACACTGAAGCTTTCTTT. This encodes CASSYSGFMNTEAFF.

The rearrangement uses TRBV11-2 and TRBJ2-1; unclear D gene. CDR1 and CDR2 (germline): SGHAT, FQNNGV. This CDR3 region has 11 residues. Trimming removed 5 bases from V and 9 bases from J, with 8 bases in between. Here the CDR3 reads CASSPGLEQFF. The CDR3 DNA follows: TGTGCCAGCAGCCCGGGCCTTGAGCAGTTCTTC.

V is TRBV10-3 and J is TRBJ2-1; D unclear. The V gene lost 4 bases and the J gene lost 3 bases, with 10 bases spanning the gap. The CDR3 consists of 14 residues. Per germline, CDR1 ENHRY and CDR2 SYGVKD. The CDR3 nucleotides are TGTGCCATCAGTGTGGGAATGAGCTACAATGAGCAGTTCTTC. Its protein is CAISVGMSYNEQFF.

The rearrangement uses TRBV4-1 and TRBJ1-4; TRBD1 might be the D (5 bases). The CDR3 totals 13 residues. Per the germline V gene, CDR1 is MGHRA and CDR2 is YSYEKL. The germline V and J ends were trimmed by 3 bases and 8 bases, with 10 bases remaining between them. The CDR3 protein is CASSQASGEKLFF. The DNA for the CDR3 is TGCGCCAGCAGCCAGGCCTCAGGGGAAAAACTGTTTTTT.

J is TRBJ2-1 and V is TRBV4-1, with 8 nucleotides matching TRBD2. The CDR3 spans 17 residues. Germline V gives CDR1 MGHRA, CDR2 YSYEKL. V lost 1 base, J lost 6 bases, and 11 bases stayed unmatched. The CDR3 nucleotides read TGCGCCAGCAGCCAAGTGGGGGTTCTAGCGGGCCGCAATGAGCAGTTCTTC. Protein sequence: CASSQVGVLAGRNEQFF.

A few counts support this clone. The chain joins TRBV27 to TRBJ2-7; D gene ambiguous. In germline, CDR1 is MNHEY, CDR2 SMNVEV (reference sequence). This CDR3 is built from 15 residues. Trimming took 2 bases from V and 1 from J, leaving 12 bases between them. The CDR3 spells CASSLGPLNSYEQYF. CDR3 in DNA: TGTGCCAGCAGTTTAGGGCCTTTAAATTCCTACGAGCAGTACTTC.

V gene TRBV2 combines with J gene TRBJ2-1, with D possibly TRBD2 on 7 matching bases. V was clipped by 7 bases and J by 5 bases, with 18 bases between them. This CDR3 has 15 residues. The germline V gene encodes CDR1 SNHLY and CDR2 FYNNEI. CDR3 bases: TGTGCCAGCATTCCCCGGGCGGGGGCCAACAATGAGCAGTTCTTC. It translates to CASIPRAGANNEQFF. The full variable domain, completed using reference TRBV2 and TRBJ2-1, is EPEVTQTPSHQVTQMGQEVILRCVPISNHLYFYWYRQILGQKVEFLVSFYNNEISEKSEIFDDQFSVERPDGSNFTLKIRSTKLEDSAMYFCASIPRAGANNEQFFGPGTRLTVL.